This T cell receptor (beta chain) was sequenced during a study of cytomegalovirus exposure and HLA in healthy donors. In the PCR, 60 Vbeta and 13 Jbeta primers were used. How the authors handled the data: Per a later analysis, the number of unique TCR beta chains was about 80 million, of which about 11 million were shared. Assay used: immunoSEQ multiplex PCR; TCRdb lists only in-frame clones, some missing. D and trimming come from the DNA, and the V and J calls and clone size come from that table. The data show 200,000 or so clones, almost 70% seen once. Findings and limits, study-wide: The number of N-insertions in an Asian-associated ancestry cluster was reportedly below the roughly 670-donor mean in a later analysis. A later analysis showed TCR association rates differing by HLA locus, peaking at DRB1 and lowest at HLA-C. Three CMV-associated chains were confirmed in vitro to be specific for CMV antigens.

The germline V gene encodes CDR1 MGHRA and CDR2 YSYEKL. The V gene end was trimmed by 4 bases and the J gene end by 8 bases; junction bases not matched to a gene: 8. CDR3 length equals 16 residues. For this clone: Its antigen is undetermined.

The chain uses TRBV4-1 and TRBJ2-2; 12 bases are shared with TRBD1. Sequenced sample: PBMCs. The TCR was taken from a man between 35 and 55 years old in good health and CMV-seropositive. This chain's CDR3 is CASSPGQGARSGELFF. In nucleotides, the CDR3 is TGCGCCAGCAGCCCGGGACAGGGGGCGAGATCAGGGGAGCTGTTTTTT.